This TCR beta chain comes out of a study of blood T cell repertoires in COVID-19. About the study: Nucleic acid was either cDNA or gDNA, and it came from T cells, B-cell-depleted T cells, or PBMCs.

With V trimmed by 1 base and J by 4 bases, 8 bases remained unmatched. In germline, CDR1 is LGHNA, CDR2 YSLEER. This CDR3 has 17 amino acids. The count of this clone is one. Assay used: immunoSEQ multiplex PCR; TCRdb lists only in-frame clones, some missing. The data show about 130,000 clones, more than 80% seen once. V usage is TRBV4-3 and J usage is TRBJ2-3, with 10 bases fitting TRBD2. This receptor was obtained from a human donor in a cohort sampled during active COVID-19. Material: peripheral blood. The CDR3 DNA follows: TGCGCCAGCAGCCAAGGTCCCGCTAGCGGGAGTGCAGATACGCAGTATTTT. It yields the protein CASSQGPASGSADTQYF.